The next 12 T cell receptor beta chains were all read from a single sample in a study of identical twins. TCRdb re-called the 5' RACE reads with MiXCR, one entry per CDR3 protein. The table lists approximately 490,000 distinct CDR3 sequences, 20% to 25% of them singletons, with around 0.48% in the top ten. The data also belong to a second study, concerning yellow fever vaccine responses in identical twins.

What was sequenced was CD4+ T cells sorted from blood. These receptors all stem from a woman between 18 and 30 years old in good health.

At least ten counts were recorded for this clonotype. The CDR3 region is CASSLSPSGSTYEQYF. In DNA, the CDR3 is TGCGCCAGCAGCTTAAGTCCTAGCGGGAGTACCTACGAGCAGTACTTC. The gene calls are TRBV5-1 and TRBJ2-7, with TRBD2 matching 10 bases. CDR3 length: 16 residues. Trimming cost V 2 bases and J 2 bases; bases outside gene matches: 7. CDR1 and CDR2 from the germline V gene are SGHRS and YFSETQ.

About this clonotype: Since no conserved phenylalanine or tryptophan closes the CDR3, a read error is the likely cause. The chain uses TRBV7-9 and TRBJ2-7, with D possibly TRBD2 on 5 matching bases. Germline CDR1 and CDR2: SEHNR and FQNEAQ (reference sequence). The V end lost 4 bases, the J end lost 4 bases, and 14 bases lay between the germline ends. CDR3 size: 14 residues. As DNA, the CDR3 is TGTGCCAGCAGCTCACTAGAACTTGATTACGAGCAGTACTTA. Its translation: CASSSLELDYEQYL.

This chain joins TRBV28 and TRBJ2-3; TRBD2 matches at 9 bases. Germline V gives CDR1 MDHEN, CDR2 SYDVKM. J gave up 5 bases and V 4 bases, and 10 bases lay outside the gene matches. The CDR3 is made up of 16 amino acids. Written as DNA, the CDR3 is TGTGCCAGCAGTTCCCCCGTAGCGGGAGTTAGAGATACGCAGTATTTT. It translates to CASSSPVAGVRDTQYF.

For the CDR3, the DNA is TGCAGCGTTGGGACTAGTCCCTACGAGCAGTACTTC. It encodes CSVGTSPYEQYF. The genes are TRBV29-1 and TRBJ2-7, with 7 bases identical to TRBD2. Germline loops: CDR1 SQVTM, CDR2 ANQGSEA. V was pared by 4 bases and J by 2 bases, with 2 bases of the junction left unmatched. The CDR3 covers 12 residues.

This clonotype has only a few counts. The CDR3 DNA sequence: TGTGCCAGCAGCTTAGGCATCTTTCCCCGGGACTCTCAGGGGAATGAGCAGTTCTTC. Translated: CASSLGIFPRDSQGNEQFF. The chain combines TRBV7-8 with TRBJ2-1; D may match TRBD1 or TRBD2 (6 bases each). CDR1 is SGHVS, CDR2 FQNEAQ, per germline. This CDR3 spans 19 amino acids. V lost 1 base and J 7 bases, leaving 26 bases between the germline ends.

The CDR3, as DNA: TGCAGTGCTAGAACGACAGGTGCCCACACCGGGGAGCTGTTTTTT. Translated, it gives CSARTTGAHTGELFF. This chain connects TRBV20-1 to TRBJ2-2; perhaps TRBD1 as D (6 bases). The germline V gene has CDR1 DFQATT and CDR2 SNEGSKA (reference sequence). The CDR3 contains 15 residues. The germline V and J ends were trimmed by 2 bases and 3 bases, with 13 bases remaining between them.

This clonotype showed up just a few times. The CDR3 bases are TGTGCCAGTAGTATACCGGGGGAACAGCCCCAGCATTTT. Its protein product is CASSIPGEQPQHF. V is TRBV19 and J is TRBJ1-5; D may be TRBD1 (5 bases). Deletions cut 2 bases from V and 7 bases from J, with 9 bases between. This CDR3 comprises 13 residues. The V gene's germline CDR1 is LNHDA and CDR2 SQIVND (reference sequence).

The sample holds a few counts of this clonotype. V usage is TRBV7-9 and J usage is TRBJ1-2, with a tentative D call TRBD1 (6 bases). Looked up from germline, CDR1 is SEHNR and CDR2 is FQNEAQ (reference sequence). This CDR3 is built from 14 residues. The ends were cut back, 3 bases at V and 7 bases at J, with 15 bases in the middle. This CDR3 is CASSFPGGGSGYTF. The CDR3 DNA is TGTGCCAGCAGCTTCCCTGGTGGGGGCAGTGGCTACACCTTC.

Only a few counts were recorded for this clonotype. J is TRBJ2-5 and V is TRBV3-1; 7 bases fit TRBD2. From germline, CDR1 is LGHDT and CDR2 YNNKEL (reference sequence). The CDR3 sequence is 15 residues long. The ends lost 0 bases at V and 10 bases at J; junction bases unmatched: 11. The CDR3 sequence is CASSQDPAGKVIQYF. In nucleotides, the CDR3 is TGTGCCAGCAGCCAAGATCCAGCGGGAAAGGTGATCCAGTACTTC.

There are a few counts of this clonotype. This sequence joins TRBV4-2 and TRBJ2-3; D is unresolved. The V end was cut by 0 bases, the J end by 1 base, with 5 bases between. The CDR3 has 14 amino acids. CDR1 is LGHNA and CDR2 is YNFKEQ in the germline V gene. In DNA form, the CDR3 reads TGTGCCAGCAGCCAAGACCGCCGCACAGATACGCAGTATTTT. Its protein is CASSQDRRTDTQYF.

The chain recombines TRBV7-9 with TRBJ2-1; 12 bases are shared with TRBD1. Germline V gene sequence: CDR1 SEHNR, CDR2 FQNEAQ (reference sequence). The CDR3 is 15 amino acids. With 5 bases clipped from V and 8 bases from J, the junction kept 7 bases outside the gene matches. This chain's CDR3 is CASSLGDRGLDEQFF. DNA for the CDR3: TGTGCCAGCAGCCTCGGGGACAGGGGGCTGGATGAGCAGTTCTTC.

The V and J genes are TRBV2 and TRBJ2-2; possibly TRBD1 for D (6 bases). Germline lookup yields CDR1 SNHLY and CDR2 FYNNEI. CDR3 size: 15 residues. Trimming took 5 bases from V and 0 from J, leaving 10 bases between them. The CDR3 loop reads CASSWDIANTGELFF. For the CDR3, the DNA is TGTGCCAGCAGTTGGGACATCGCGAACACCGGGGAGCTGTTTTTT.